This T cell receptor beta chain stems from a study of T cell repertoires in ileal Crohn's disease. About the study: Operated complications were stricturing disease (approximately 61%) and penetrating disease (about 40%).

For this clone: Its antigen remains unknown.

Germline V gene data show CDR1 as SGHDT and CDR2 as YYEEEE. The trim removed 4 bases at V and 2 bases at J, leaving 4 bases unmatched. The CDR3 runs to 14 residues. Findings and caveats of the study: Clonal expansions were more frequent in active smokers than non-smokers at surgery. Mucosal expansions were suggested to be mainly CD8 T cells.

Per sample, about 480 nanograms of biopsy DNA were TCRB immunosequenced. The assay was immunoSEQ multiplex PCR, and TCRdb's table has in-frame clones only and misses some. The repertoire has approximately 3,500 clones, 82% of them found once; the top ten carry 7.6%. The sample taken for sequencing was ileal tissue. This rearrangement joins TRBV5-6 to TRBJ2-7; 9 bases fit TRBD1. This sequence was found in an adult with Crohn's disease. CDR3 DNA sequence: TGTGCCAGCAGCCAGGGACAGGGCACCTACGAGCAGTACGTC. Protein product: CASSQGQGTYEQYV.